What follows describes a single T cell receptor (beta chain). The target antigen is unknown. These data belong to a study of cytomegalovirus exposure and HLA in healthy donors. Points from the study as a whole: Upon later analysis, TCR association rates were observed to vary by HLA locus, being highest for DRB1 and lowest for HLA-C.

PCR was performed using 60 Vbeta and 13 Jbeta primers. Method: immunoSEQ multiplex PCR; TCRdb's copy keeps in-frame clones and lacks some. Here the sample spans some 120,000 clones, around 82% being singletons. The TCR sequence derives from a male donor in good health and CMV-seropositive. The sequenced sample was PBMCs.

CDR3 sequence reads: CASSVLSGYTQYF. For the CDR3, the DNA is TGCGCCAGCAGTGTTCTTAGCGGCTATACGCAGTATTTT. The chain uses TRBV10-2 and TRBJ2-3; maybe TRBD2 (6 bases). CDR3 length equals 13 residues. The V gene's germline CDR1 is WSHSY and CDR2 SAAADI. V was cut by 4 bases and J by 7 bases, with 12 bases left in between.